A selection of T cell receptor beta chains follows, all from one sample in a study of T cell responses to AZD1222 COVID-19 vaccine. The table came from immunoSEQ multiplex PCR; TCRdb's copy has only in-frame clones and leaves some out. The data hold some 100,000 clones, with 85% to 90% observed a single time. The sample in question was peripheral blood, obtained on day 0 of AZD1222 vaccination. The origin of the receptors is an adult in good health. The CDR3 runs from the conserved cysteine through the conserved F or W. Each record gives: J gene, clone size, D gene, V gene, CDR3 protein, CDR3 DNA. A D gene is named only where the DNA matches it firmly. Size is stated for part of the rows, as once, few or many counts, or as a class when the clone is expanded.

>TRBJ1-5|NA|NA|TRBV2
CASRGTSPNQPQHF
TGTGCCAGCAGAGGGACATCCCCCAATCAGCCCCAGCATTTT
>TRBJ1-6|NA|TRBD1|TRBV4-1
CASSLRGTGDSPLHF
TGCGCCAGCAGCCTCCGTGGGACAGGGGATTCACCCCTCCACTTT
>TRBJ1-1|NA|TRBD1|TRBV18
CASSPPGWAGGTEAFF
TGTGCCAGCTCTCCCCCTGGTTGGGCAGGGGGAACTGAAGCTTTCTTT
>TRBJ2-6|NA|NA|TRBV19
CASSLAEVHRANVLTF
TGTGCCAGTAGTTTGGCAGAGGTACACCGGGCCAACGTCCTGACTTTC
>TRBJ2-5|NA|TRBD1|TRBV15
CATSRAPTGRRQETQYF
TGTGCCACCAGCAGAGCCCCGACAGGGCGACGCCAAGAGACCCAGTACTTC
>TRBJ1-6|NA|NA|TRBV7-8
CASSLEGRASSYNSPLHF
TGTGCCAGCAGCTTAGAAGGAAGGGCCAGCTCCTATAATTCACCCCTCCACTTT
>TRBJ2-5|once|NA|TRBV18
CASSPSSGQETQYF
TGTGCCAGCTCACCCTCTTCCGGACAAGAGACCCAGTACTTC
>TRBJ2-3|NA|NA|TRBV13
CASSLEGDLTDTQYF
TGTGCCAGCAGCTTAGAGGGTGACCTCACAGATACGCAGTATTTT
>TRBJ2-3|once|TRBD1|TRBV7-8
CASSLEGQGARGTQYF
TGTGCCAGCAGCTTAGAAGGCCAGGGGGCGCGGGGTACGCAGTATTTT
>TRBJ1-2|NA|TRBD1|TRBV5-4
CASSSKGTGAWAEYGYTF
TGTGCCAGCAGCTCGAAGGGCACAGGGGCCTGGGCCGAGTATGGCTACACCTTC
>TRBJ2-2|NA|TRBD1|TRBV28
CASGIGQGYTGELFF
TGTGCCAGCGGCATAGGACAGGGATACACCGGGGAGCTGTTTTTT
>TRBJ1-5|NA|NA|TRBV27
CASSFRGQPQHF
TGTGCCAGCAGTTTCCGGGGACAGCCCCAGCATTTT
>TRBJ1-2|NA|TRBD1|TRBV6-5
CASSTETGGAGGYTF
TGTGCCAGCAGTACCGAGACAGGGGGCGCGGGTGGCTACACCTTC
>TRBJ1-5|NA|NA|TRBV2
CASSVRTSNQPQHF
TGTGCCAGCAGTGTACGGACAAGCAATCAGCCCCAGCATTTT
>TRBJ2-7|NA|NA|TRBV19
CASKVNFGSIEQYF
TGTGCCAGTAAGGTTAACTTCGGGAGTATCGAGCAGTACTTC
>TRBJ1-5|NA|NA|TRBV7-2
CASSLDLGNQPQHF
TGTGCCAGCAGCTTAGACCTGGGCAATCAGCCCCAGCATTTT
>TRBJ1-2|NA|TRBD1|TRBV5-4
CASSLAPGQGGNYGYTF
TGTGCCAGCAGCTTGGCCCCTGGACAGGGGGGAAACTATGGCTACACCTTC
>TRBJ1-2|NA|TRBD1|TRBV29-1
CSVDYMTGTYGYTF
TGCAGCGTTGACTATATGACAGGGACTTATGGCTACACCTTC
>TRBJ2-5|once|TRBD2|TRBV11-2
CASSLEGGRWKTQYF
TGTGCCAGCAGCTTAGAGGGCGGGAGGTGGAAGACCCAGTACTTC
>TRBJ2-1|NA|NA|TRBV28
CASSSTVGSSYNEQFF
TGTGCCAGCAGTTCGACGGTAGGGAGCTCCTACAATGAGCAGTTCTTC
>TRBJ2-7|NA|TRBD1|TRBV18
CASSPGQGRYEQYF
TGTGCCAGCTCACCGGGACAGGGGAGATACGAGCAGTACTTC
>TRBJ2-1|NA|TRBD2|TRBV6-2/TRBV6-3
CASSSYGRARNEQFF
TGTGCCAGCAGTTCCTACGGGAGGGCCAGAAATGAGCAGTTCTTC
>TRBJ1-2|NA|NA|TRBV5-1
CASSLEVGGPDGYTF
TGCGCCAGCAGCTTGGAAGTTGGGGGGCCGGATGGCTACACCTTC
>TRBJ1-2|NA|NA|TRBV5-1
CASSPHGAGSPYGYTF
TGCGCCAGCAGCCCACATGGGGCTGGGAGCCCTTATGGCTACACCTTC
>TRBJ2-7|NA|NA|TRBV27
CASSLSAGYEQYF
TGTGCCAGCAGTTTATCGGCAGGGTACGAGCAGTACTTC
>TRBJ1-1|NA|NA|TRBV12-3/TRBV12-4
CASNRWENTEAFF
TGTGCCAGCAATCGTTGGGAGAACACTGAAGCTTTCTTT
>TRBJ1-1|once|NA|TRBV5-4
CASSPPPTGNTEAFF
TGTGCCAGCAGCCCGCCTCCGACGGGGAACACTGAAGCTTTCTTT
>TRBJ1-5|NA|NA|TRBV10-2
CASASQGNQPQHF
TGCGCCAGTGCCTCGCAGGGTAATCAGCCCCAGCATTTT
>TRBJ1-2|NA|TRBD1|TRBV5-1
CASAEDRNYGYTF
TGCGCCAGCGCTGAGGACAGGAACTATGGCTACACCTTC
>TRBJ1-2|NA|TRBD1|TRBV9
CASSVRTGVDYGYTF
TGTGCCAGCAGCGTAAGGACAGGGGTTGACTATGGCTACACCTTC
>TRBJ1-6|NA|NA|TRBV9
CASSGTDNSPLHF
TGTGCCAGCAGCGGGACAGATAATTCACCCCTCCACTTT
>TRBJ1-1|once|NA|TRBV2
CASRTQGDTEAFF
TGTGCCAGCAGGACCCAGGGAGACACTGAAGCTTTCTTT
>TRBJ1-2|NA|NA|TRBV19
CASTPFRGSWGYTF
TGTGCCAGTACTCCCTTCAGGGGTTCATGGGGCTACACCTTC
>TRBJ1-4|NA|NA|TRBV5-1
CASRGSNEKLFF
TGCGCCAGCAGAGGGTCTAATGAAAAACTGTTTTTT
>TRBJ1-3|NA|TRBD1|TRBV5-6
CASSLTGAGNTIYF
TGTGCCAGCAGCTTAACAGGGGCAGGAAACACCATATATTTT
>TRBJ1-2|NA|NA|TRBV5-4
CASSLAGVNYGYTF
TGTGCCAGCAGCTTGGCTGGGGTTAACTATGGCTACACCTTC
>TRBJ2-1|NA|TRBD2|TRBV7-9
CASSPGLAINEQFF
TGTGCCAGCAGCCCTGGACTAGCAATCAATGAGCAGTTCTTC
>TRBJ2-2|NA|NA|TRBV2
CASKLGADSGELFF
TGTGCCAGCAAATTAGGGGCGGACTCCGGGGAGCTGTTTTTT
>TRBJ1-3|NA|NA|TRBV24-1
CATSEPDVRVYSSVTIYF
TGTGCCACCAGTGAGCCGGACGTCAGGGTGTACTCTTCCGTTACCATATATTTT
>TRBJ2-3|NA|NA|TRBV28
CAIKRIRTDTQYF
TGTGCCATCAAGCGGATCCGCACAGATACGCAGTATTTT
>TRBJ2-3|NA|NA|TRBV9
CASSVAGSSTDTQYF
TGTGCCAGCAGCGTAGCGGGAAGTTCCACAGATACGCAGTATTTT
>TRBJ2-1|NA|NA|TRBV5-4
CASSSQGLQFF
TGTGCCAGCAGCTCGCAGGGCTTGCAGTTCTTC
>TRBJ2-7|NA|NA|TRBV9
CASSVGAVSSYEQYF
TGTGCCAGCAGCGTCGGGGCAGTTAGCTCCTACGAGCAGTACTTC
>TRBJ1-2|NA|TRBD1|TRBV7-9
CASSYQDRAIREFYGYTF
TGTGCCAGCAGCTACCAGGACAGGGCGATAAGAGAGTTCTATGGCTACACCTTC
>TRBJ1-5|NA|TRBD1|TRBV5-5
CASSSRGGWSNQPQHF
TGTGCCAGCAGCTCCAGGGGGGGATGGAGCAATCAGCCCCAGCATTTT
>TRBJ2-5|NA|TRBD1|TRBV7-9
CASRSRQGARETQYF
TGTGCCAGCAGAAGCAGACAGGGGGCGAGGGAGACCCAGTACTTC
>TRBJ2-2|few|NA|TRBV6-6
CASSYSRSENTGELFF
TGTGCCAGCAGTTACTCCCGGTCGGAGAACACCGGGGAGCTGTTTTTT
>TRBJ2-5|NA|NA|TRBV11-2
CASSLGTDQETQYF
TGTGCCAGCAGCTTAGGGACAGATCAAGAGACCCAGTACTTC
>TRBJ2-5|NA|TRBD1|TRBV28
CASSLRTGYQETQYF
TGTGCCAGCAGTCTCAGGACAGGGTACCAAGAGACCCAGTACTTC
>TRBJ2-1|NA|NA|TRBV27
CASSLAGWGTYNEQFF
TGTGCCAGCAGTTTAGCGGGATGGGGGACCTACAATGAGCAGTTCTTC
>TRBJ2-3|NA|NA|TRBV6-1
CASSEQTGFDTQYF
TGTGCCAGCAGTGAGCAGACGGGGTTCGATACGCAGTATTTT
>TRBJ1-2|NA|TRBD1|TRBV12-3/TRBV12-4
CASRSGQGAGYTF
TGTGCCAGCAGATCCGGACAGGGGGCGGGCTACACCTTC
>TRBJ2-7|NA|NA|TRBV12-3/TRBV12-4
CASSLGHFSEQYF
TGTGCCAGCAGTCTGGGGCATTTTTCCGAGCAGTACTTC
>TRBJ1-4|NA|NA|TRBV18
CASSLTTEDEKLFF
TGTGCCAGCTCACTCACGACAGAGGATGAAAAACTGTTTTTT
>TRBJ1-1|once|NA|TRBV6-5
CASSTDTPVVTEAFF
TGTGCCAGCAGTACGGACACCCCGGTCGTCACTGAAGCTTTCTTT
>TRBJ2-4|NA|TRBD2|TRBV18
CASSPQGSGNLNIQYF
TGTGCCAGCTCACCCCAGGGTAGCGGGAACCTAAACATTCAGTACTTC
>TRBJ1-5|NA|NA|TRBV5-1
CASSLEGISNQPQHF
TGCGCCAGCAGCTTGGAGGGGATTAGCAATCAGCCCCAGCATTTT